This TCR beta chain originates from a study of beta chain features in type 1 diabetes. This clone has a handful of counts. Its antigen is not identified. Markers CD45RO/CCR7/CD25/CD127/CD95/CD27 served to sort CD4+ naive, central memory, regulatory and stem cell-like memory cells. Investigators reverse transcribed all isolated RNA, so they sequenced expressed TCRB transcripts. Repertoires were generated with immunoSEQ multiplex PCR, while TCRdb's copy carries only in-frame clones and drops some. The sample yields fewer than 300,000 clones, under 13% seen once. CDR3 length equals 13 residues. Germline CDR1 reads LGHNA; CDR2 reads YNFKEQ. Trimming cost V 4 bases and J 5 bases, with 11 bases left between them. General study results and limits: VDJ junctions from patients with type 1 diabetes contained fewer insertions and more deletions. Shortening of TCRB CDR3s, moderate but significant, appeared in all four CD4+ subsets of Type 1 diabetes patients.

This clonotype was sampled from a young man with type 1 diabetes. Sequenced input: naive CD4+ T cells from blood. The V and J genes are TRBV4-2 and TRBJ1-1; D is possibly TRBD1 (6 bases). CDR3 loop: CASSLGGGTEAFF. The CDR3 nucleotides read TGTGCCAGCAGCCTTGGGGGCGGGACTGAAGCTTTCTTT.